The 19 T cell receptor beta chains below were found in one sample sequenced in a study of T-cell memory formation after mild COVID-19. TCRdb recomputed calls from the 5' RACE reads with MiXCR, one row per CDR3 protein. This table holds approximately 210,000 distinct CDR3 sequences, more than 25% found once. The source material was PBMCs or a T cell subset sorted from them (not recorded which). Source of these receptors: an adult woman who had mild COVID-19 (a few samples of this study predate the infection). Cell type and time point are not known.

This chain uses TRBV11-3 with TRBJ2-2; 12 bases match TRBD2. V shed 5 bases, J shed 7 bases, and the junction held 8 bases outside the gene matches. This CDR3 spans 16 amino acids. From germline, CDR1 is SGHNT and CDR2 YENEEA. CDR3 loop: CASSLSSGGAGGELFF. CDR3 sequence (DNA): TGTGCCAGCAGCCTTTCTAGCGGGGGGGCCGGCGGGGAGCTGTTTTTT.

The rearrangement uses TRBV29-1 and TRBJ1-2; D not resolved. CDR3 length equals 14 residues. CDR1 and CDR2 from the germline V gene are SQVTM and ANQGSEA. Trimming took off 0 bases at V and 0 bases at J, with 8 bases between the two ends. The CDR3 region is CSVEDSRANYGYTF. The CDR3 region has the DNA TGCAGCGTTGAAGATTCAAGAGCTAACTATGGCTACACCTTC.

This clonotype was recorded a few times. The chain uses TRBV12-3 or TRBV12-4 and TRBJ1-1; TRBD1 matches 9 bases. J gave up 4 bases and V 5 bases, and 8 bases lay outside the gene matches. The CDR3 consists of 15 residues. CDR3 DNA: TGTGCCAGCAGTCCGACGACAGGGGGAGGCACTGAAGCTTTCTTT. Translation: CASSPTTGGGTEAFF.

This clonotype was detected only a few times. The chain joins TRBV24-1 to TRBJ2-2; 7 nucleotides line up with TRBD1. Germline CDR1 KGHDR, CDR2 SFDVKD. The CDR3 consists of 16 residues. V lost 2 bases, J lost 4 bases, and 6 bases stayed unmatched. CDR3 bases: TGTGCCACCAGTGATTCCCCCCAGGGGGTCACCGGGGAGCTGTTTTTT. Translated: CATSDSPQGVTGELFF.

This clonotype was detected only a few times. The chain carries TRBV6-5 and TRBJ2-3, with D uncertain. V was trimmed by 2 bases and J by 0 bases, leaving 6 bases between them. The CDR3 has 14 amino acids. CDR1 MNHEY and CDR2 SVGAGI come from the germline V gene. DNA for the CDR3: TGTGCCAGCAGTTACCGGAGAAGCACAGATACGCAGTATTTT. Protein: CASSYRRSTDTQYF.

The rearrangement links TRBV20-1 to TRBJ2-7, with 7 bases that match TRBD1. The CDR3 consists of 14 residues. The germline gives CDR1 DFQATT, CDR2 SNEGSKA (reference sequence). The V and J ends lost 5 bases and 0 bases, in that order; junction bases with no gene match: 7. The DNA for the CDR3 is TGCAGTGCTGGAAAACAGGGGAACTCCTACGAGCAGTACTTC. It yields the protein CSAGKQGNSYEQYF.

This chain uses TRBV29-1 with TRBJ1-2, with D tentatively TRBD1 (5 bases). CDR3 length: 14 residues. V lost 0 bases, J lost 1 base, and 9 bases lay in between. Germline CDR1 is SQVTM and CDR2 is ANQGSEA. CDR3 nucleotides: TGCAGCGTTGAAGATGGGGCCTTTAACTATGGCTACACCTTC. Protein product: CSVEDGAFNYGYTF.

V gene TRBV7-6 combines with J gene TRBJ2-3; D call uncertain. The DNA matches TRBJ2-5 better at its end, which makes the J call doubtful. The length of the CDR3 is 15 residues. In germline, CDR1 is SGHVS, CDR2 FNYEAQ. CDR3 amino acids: CASSLFLFSSETQYF. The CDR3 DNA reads TGTGCCAGCAGCTTATTCTTATTTAGTAGCGAGACCCAGTACTTC.

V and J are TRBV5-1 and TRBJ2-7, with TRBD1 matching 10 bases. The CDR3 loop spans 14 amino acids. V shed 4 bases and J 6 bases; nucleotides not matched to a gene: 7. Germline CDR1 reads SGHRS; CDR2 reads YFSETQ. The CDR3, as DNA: TGCGCCAGCAGCCTCGGGACAGGGGATAGCGAGCAGTACTTC. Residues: CASSLGTGDSEQYF. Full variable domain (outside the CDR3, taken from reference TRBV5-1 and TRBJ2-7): KAGVTQTPRYLIKTRGQQVTLSCSPISGHRSVSWYQQTPGQGLQFLFEYFSETQRNKGNFPGRFSGRQFSNSRSEMNVSTLELGDSALYLCASSLGTGDSEQYFGPGTRLTVT.

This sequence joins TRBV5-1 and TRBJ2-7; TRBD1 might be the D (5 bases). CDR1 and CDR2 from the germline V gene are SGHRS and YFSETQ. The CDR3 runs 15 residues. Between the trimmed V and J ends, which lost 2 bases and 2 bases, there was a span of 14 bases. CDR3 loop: CASSLGVSGTYEQYF. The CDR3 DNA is TGCGCCAGCAGCTTAGGGGTGTCAGGGACCTACGAGCAGTACTTC.

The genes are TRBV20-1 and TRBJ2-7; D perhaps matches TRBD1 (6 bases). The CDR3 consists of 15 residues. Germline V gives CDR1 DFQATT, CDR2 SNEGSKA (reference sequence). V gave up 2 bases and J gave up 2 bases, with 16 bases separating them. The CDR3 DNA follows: TGCAGTGCTAGACGACCCGGGACACCAGCCTACGAGCAGTACTTC. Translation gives CSARRPGTPAYEQYF.

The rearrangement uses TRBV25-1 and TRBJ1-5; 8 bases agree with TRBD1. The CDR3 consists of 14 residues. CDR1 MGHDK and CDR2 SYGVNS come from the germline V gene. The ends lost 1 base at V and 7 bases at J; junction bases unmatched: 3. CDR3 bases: TGTGCCAGCAGTGAATCGACAGGGGTACAGCCCCAGCATTTT. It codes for CASSESTGVQPQHF.

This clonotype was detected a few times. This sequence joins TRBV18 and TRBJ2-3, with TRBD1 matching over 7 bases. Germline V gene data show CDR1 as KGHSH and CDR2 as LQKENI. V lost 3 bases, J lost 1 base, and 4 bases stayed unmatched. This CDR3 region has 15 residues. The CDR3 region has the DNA TGTGCCAGCTCACCTACAGGGGTCCGCACAGATACGCAGTATTTT. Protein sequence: CASSPTGVRTDTQYF. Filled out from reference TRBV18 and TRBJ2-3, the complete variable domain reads NAGVMQNPRHLVRRRGQEARLRCSPMKGHSHVYWYRQLPEEGLKFMVYLQKENIIDESGMPKERFSAEFPKEGPSILRIQQVVRGDSAAYFCASSPTGVRTDTQYFGPGTRLTVL.

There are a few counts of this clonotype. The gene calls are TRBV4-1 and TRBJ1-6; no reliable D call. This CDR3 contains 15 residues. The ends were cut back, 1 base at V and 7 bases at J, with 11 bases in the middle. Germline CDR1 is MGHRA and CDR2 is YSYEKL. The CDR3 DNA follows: TGCGCCAGCAGCCAAGTCGAGGGAAGGAATTCACCCCTCCACTTT. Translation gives CASSQVEGRNSPLHF.

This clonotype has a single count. CDR3 sequence (DNA): TGTGCCAGCTCACCACAGGGACAGGGCTTTGTTACTGAAGCTTTCTTT. Protein sequence: CASSPQGQGFVTEAFF. The rearrangement joins TRBV18 to TRBJ1-1; 9 bases line up with TRBD1. Trimming cost V 1 base and J 5 bases; bases outside gene matches: 8. Germline V gene sequence: CDR1 KGHSH, CDR2 LQKENI. The CDR3 is 16 amino acids.

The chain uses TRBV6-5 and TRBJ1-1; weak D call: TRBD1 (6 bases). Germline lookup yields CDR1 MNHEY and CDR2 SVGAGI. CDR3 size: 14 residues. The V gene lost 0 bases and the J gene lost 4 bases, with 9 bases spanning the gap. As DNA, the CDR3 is TGTGCCAGCAGTTACTCTACAGGGATCACTGAAGCTTTCTTT. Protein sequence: CASSYSTGITEAFF.

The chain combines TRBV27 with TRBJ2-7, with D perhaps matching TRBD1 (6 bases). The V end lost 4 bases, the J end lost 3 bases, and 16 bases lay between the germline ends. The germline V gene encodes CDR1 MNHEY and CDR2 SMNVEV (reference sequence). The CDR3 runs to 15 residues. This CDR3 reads CASSYSRGGNYEQYF. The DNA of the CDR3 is TGTGCCAGCAGTTATAGTAGAGGGGGAAACTACGAGCAGTACTTC.

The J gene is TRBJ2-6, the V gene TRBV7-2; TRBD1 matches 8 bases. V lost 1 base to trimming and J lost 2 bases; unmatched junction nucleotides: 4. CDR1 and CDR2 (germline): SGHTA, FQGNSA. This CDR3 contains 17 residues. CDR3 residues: CASSLGGQGAGANVLTF. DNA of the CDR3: TGTGCCAGCAGCTTAGGAGGACAGGGAGCTGGGGCCAACGTCCTGACTTTC.

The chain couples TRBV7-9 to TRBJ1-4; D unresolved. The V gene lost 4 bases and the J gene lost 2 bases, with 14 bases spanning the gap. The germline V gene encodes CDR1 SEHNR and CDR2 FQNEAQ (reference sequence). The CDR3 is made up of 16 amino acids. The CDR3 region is CASSSTPRVTNEKLFF. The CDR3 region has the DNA TGTGCCAGCAGCTCCACCCCCCGGGTGACTAATGAAAAACTGTTTTTT.